The 28 T cell receptor beta chains listed next were all sequenced from one sample in a study of Ad26.COV2.S vaccination and SARS-CoV-2 variants. This table comes from immunoSEQ multiplex PCR, and its TCRdb copy is limited to in-frame clones, with some not included. The data contain fewer than 150,000 clones, around 86% of them singletons. Sequenced material: peripheral blood, taken after recovery from COVID-19. The receptors come from a human donor who had recovered from COVID-19.

The CDR3 bases are TGTGCCAGCAGCGTAGTAGTCCCTTTGGCTGAGGGGCTCTCTGGAAACACCATATATTTT. Amino acids: CASSVVVPLAEGLSGNTIYF. The rearrangement links TRBV9 to TRBJ1-3; TRBD1 might be the D (5 bases). V was trimmed by 0 bases and J by 0 bases, leaving 22 bases between them. Looked up from germline, CDR1 is SGDLS and CDR2 is YYNGEE. This CDR3 comprises 20 residues.

The rearrangement uses TRBV6-5 and TRBJ2-6; D may correspond to TRBD1 or TRBD2 (5 bases each). Deletions cut 2 bases from V and 0 bases from J, with 8 bases between. The CDR3 spans 16 residues. The germline V gene encodes CDR1 MNHEY and CDR2 SVGAGI. The CDR3: CASSYGGSSGANVLTF. CDR3 nucleotides: TGTGCCAGCAGTTACGGGGGAAGCTCTGGGGCCAACGTCCTGACTTTC.

V is TRBV19 and J is TRBJ1-3, with D maybe TRBD1 (5 bases). This CDR3 region has 12 residues. Trimming took off 8 bases at V and 3 bases at J, with 8 bases between the two ends. Germline CDR1 is LNHDA and CDR2 is SQIVND (reference sequence). The CDR3 region is CASGGGGNTIYF. CDR3 nucleotides: TGTGCCAGTGGGGGGGGTGGAAACACCATATATTTT.

This chain joins TRBV6-5 and TRBJ2-7, with D uncertain. The CDR3 runs to 14 residues. Trimming pared 8 bases from V and 1 base from J, leaving 15 bases between. Germline V CDR1 and CDR2: MNHEY, SVGAGI. CDR3: CASRPADPSYEQYF. CDR3 in DNA: TGTGCCAGCCGCCCGGCAGACCCTTCCTACGAGCAGTACTTC.

This rearrangement joins TRBV19 to TRBJ2-1; D tentatively fits TRBD1 or TRBD2 (5 bases each). The V end lost 5 bases, the J end lost 1 base, and 15 bases lay between the germline ends. The CDR3 runs to 16 residues. Germline lookup yields CDR1 LNHDA and CDR2 SQIVND (reference sequence). The CDR3 loop is CASSFPPGLSYNEQFF. The CDR3 DNA sequence: TGTGCCAGTAGTTTCCCTCCGGGGCTGTCCTACAATGAGCAGTTCTTC.

V gene TRBV5-6 combines with J gene TRBJ2-1; D is undetermined. Trimming left V 0 bases short and J 8 bases short, with 6 bases between. CDR1 is SGHDT, CDR2 YYEEEE, per germline. This CDR3 comprises 12 residues. The CDR3 DNA reads as TGTGCCAGCAGCTTGGCCTCCGATGAGCAGTTCTTC. Its protein product is CASSLASDEQFF.

This chain connects TRBV27 to TRBJ2-7; possibly TRBD1 or TRBD2 for D (5 bases each). CDR1 is MNHEY and CDR2 is SMNVEV in the germline V gene (reference sequence). With 10 bases removed from V and 5 bases from J, the gap between germline ends came to 15 bases. The CDR3 is 12 amino acids. The CDR3 loop is CATRGGWNEQYF. The CDR3 nucleotides are TGTGCCACTAGGGGCGGGTGGAACGAGCAGTACTTC.

V gene TRBV30 combines with J gene TRBJ1-2; tentative D call: TRBD1 (6 bases). This CDR3 comprises 14 residues. Germline V gene lookup returns CDR1 GTSNPN and CDR2 SVGIG (reference sequence). The V and J ends lost 0 bases and 6 bases respectively, with 14 bases between them. CDR3 residues: CAWSVPRQGNGYTF. The CDR3 nucleotides read TGTGCCTGGAGTGTACCCCGGCAGGGGAATGGCTACACCTTC.

The chain uses TRBV18 and TRBJ2-2; possible D gene TRBD1, 6 bases. The germline V gene encodes CDR1 KGHSH and CDR2 LQKENI. The length of the CDR3 is 15 residues. The V and J ends lost 2 bases and 5 bases respectively, with 12 bases between them. The CDR3 bases are TGTGCCAGCTCACCAAATACAGGGATTACCGGGGAGCTGTTTTTT. Translated, it gives CASSPNTGITGELFF.

The genes are TRBV28 and TRBJ1-2, with D possibly matching TRBD1 (5 bases). With 2 bases removed from V and 7 bases from J, the gap between germline ends came to 11 bases. Germline loops: CDR1 MDHEN, CDR2 SYDVKM. The CDR3 sequence is 13 residues long. The CDR3 DNA reads as TGTGCCAGCAGTTTACCGAGGGGTCGTGGCTACACCTTC. Its translation: CASSLPRGRGYTF.

This clone has just one count. Its ends do not fully match the called genes, so a read error is possible. The chain carries TRBV7-7 and TRBJ2-3; 11 bases fit TRBD2. CDR3 length equals 15 residues. Looked up from germline, CDR1 is SSHAT and CDR2 is FNYEAQ (reference sequence). CDR3 DNA: TGTGCTAGCAGCTTACTAGCGGGGGACACAGATACGCAGTATTTT. This codes for CASSLLAGDTDTQYF.

V is TRBV4-1 and J is TRBJ2-7; the D gene is possibly TRBD1 (6 bases). Germline V CDR1 and CDR2: MGHRA, YSYEKL. CDR3 length: 15 residues. The V gene lost 1 base and the J gene lost 4 bases, with 14 bases spanning the gap. DNA of the CDR3: TGCGCCAGCAGCCAAGCCGCGACAGGCCTTTACGAGCAGTACTTC. Its protein product is CASSQAATGLYEQYF.

This clone appeared once. CDR3 sequence (DNA): TGTGCCAGCAGCCCCTGGACAGGGTGGAGAAACACCATATATTTT. Translation: CASSPWTGWRNTIYF. The chain links TRBV11-2 to TRBJ1-3; TRBD1 matches at 8 bases. After removal of 5 bases from V and 5 bases from J, the junction contained 8 bases not matched to a gene. CDR1 and CDR2 from the germline V gene are SGHAT and FQNNGV. This CDR3 is built from 15 residues. The complete variable domain, with remaining parts taken from reference TRBV11-2 and TRBJ1-3, reads EAGVAQSPRYKIIEKRQSVAFWCNPISGHATLYWYQQILGQGPKLLIQFQNNGVVDDSQLPKDRFSAERLKGVDSTLKIQPAKLEDSAVYLCASSPWTGWRNTIYFGEGSWLTVV.

The V and J genes are TRBV11-3 and TRBJ2-2; maybe TRBD2 (6 bases). V dropped 3 bases and J dropped 1 base, with 9 bases sitting between them. The CDR3 totals 15 residues. Per germline, CDR1 SGHNT and CDR2 YENEEA. CDR3 residues: CASSFSRGNTGELFF. CDR3 bases: TGTGCCAGCAGCTTTTCGCGGGGGAACACCGGGGAGCTGTTTTTT.

Only one count was recorded for this clone. The rearrangement links TRBV18 to TRBJ2-3; TRBD1 matches 9 bases. Germline V gives CDR1 KGHSH, CDR2 LQKENI. This CDR3 spans 14 amino acids. V trimming: 3 bases; J trimming: 3 bases; junction bases outside the gene matches: 1. In DNA, the CDR3 is TGTGCCAGCTCACCCGGGACAGGGACAGATACGCAGTATTTT. It codes for CASSPGTGTDTQYF.

The gene calls are TRBV4-3 and TRBJ1-5; 10 bases align to TRBD1. The CDR3 totals 14 residues. The V and J ends lost 4 bases and 7 bases, in that order; junction bases with no gene match: 4. CDR1 is LGHNA, CDR2 YSLEER, per germline. CDR3 protein: CASSPGQGEQPQHF. CDR3 DNA sequence: TGCGCCAGCAGCCCCGGACAGGGGGAGCAGCCCCAGCATTTT.

This chain uses TRBV19 with TRBJ2-3; D perhaps matches TRBD1 (6 bases). This CDR3 spans 15 amino acids. Trimming pared 7 bases from V and 4 bases from J, leaving 18 bases between. Looked up from germline, CDR1 is LNHDA and CDR2 is SQIVND (reference sequence). The CDR3 sequence is CASTSEDRGPDTQYF. The CDR3 region has the DNA TGTGCCAGTACCTCCGAGGACAGAGGGCCAGATACGCAGTATTTT.

V is TRBV28 and J is TRBJ2-7; maybe TRBD2 (7 bases). Per germline, CDR1 MDHEN and CDR2 SYDVKM. There are 15 residues in the CDR3. Deletions cut 1 base from V and 2 bases from J, with 12 bases between. The CDR3 spells CASSLLRGRAYEQYF. CDR3 DNA sequence: TGTGCCAGCAGTTTATTGCGGGGGCGAGCCTACGAGCAGTACTTC.

With regard to this clone: One junction end disagrees with the germline gene, perhaps due to a read error. This chain links TRBV19 with TRBJ1-4; 7 bases are a match to TRBD1. The CDR3 is 11 residues long. The germline gives CDR1 LNHDA, CDR2 SQIVND (reference sequence). Written as DNA, the CDR3 is TGTGCCAGTAGTTCCCACCGGGACAGTGCCTTT. Its translation is CASSSHRDSAF.

V usage is TRBV28 and J usage is TRBJ1-5; D is undetermined. The germline V gene encodes CDR1 MDHEN and CDR2 SYDVKM. CDR3 length: 15 amino acids. Trimming pared 3 bases from V and 8 bases from J, leaving 17 bases between. This CDR3 reads CASSFPQSSTKPQHF. The CDR3, as DNA: TGTGCCAGCAGTTTTCCGCAGTCCAGTACGAAGCCCCAGCATTTT. Looking up the rest from reference TRBV28 and TRBJ1-5 gives the full variable domain: DVKVTQSSRYLVKRTGEKVFLECVQDMDHENMFWYRQDPGLGLRLIYFSYDVKMKEKGDIPEGYSVSREKKERFSLILESASTNQTSMYLCASSFPQSSTKPQHFGDGTRLSIL.

The chain joins TRBV2 to TRBJ2-5; TRBD2 agrees at 9 bases. This CDR3 has 16 residues. V shed 2 bases, J shed 0 bases, and the junction held 4 bases outside the gene matches. Per germline, CDR1 SNHLY and CDR2 FYNNEI. DNA for the CDR3: TGTGCCAGCAGTGAAAATGCGGGGGGGAACCAAGAGACCCAGTACTTC. The encoded protein is CASSENAGGNQETQYF.

This chain uses TRBV28 with TRBJ1-2; D might be TRBD1 (6 bases). The length of the CDR3 is 13 residues. CDR1 MDHEN and CDR2 SYDVKM come from the germline V gene. V was shortened by 5 bases and J by 8 bases, with 15 bases between the two germline ends. CDR3 coding DNA: TGTGCCAGCAGTATCCAGGGGATCGGCGGCTACACCTTC. Translation: CASSIQGIGGYTF.

The rearrangement joins TRBV28 to TRBJ1-4; TRBD1 aligns across 7 bases. V shed 6 bases and J 6 bases; nucleotides not matched to a gene: 10. Germline CDR1 is MDHEN and CDR2 is SYDVKM. The CDR3 sequence is 15 residues long. CDR3 in amino acids: CASSRRGRSDEKLFF. CDR3 coding DNA: TGTGCCAGCAGCCGTAGGGGGCGCAGTGATGAAAAACTGTTTTTT.

This clone was picked up a small number of times. V usage is TRBV3-1 (or the pseudogene TRBV3-2) and J usage is TRBJ2-7, with D hard to call. CDR1 and CDR2 (germline): LGHDT, YNNKEL (reference sequence). Trimming stripped 4 bases from V and 3 bases from J, with 10 bases between. The CDR3 is 13 amino acids. This chain's CDR3 is CASSPRRGYEQYF. CDR3 coding DNA: TGTGCCAGCAGCCCGAGAAGAGGCTACGAGCAGTACTTC.

V is TRBV10-2 and J is TRBJ1-5; perhaps TRBD1 as D (5 bases). V lost 3 bases, J lost 0 bases, and 9 bases lay in between. The germline V gene has CDR1 WSHSY and CDR2 SAAADI. The CDR3 is made up of 15 amino acids. The CDR3 sequence is CASSDRDSSNQPQHF. The CDR3 nucleotides read TGCGCCAGCAGTGATAGAGACAGTAGCAATCAGCCCCAGCATTTT.

The chain recombines TRBV7-9 with TRBJ2-3; D not resolved. Germline CDR1 is SEHNR and CDR2 is FQNEAQ (reference sequence). Trimming removed 3 bases at V and 2 bases at J, with 12 bases between. The CDR3 has 15 residues. As DNA, the CDR3 is TGTGCCAGCAGCTTTTGGGGAACCCCCACAGATACGCAGTATTTT. Translating it yields CASSFWGTPTDTQYF.

The gene calls are TRBV18 and TRBJ2-2; 7 bases match TRBD2. The V gene's germline CDR1 is KGHSH and CDR2 LQKENI. The CDR3 is made up of 16 amino acids. V lost 6 bases, J lost 4 bases, and 11 bases stayed unmatched. CDR3 region: CASSGGVAGPTGELFF. In nucleotides, the CDR3 is TGTGCCAGCTCCGGAGGAGTAGCGGGTCCCACCGGGGAGCTGTTTTTT.

The J gene is TRBJ1-1, the V gene TRBV19; weak D call: TRBD1 (6 bases). This CDR3 has 15 amino acids. The V gene lost 5 bases and the J gene lost 3 bases, with 16 bases spanning the gap. Germline CDR1 LNHDA, CDR2 SQIVND (reference sequence). The CDR3 bases are TGTGCCAGTAGTTCGATAGGGGGAAAAGACACTGAAGCTTTCTTT. Protein product: CASSSIGGKDTEAFF.